The 28 T cell receptor beta chains listed next were all sequenced from one sample in a study of control samples from healthy donors and cancer patients. Generated by immunoSEQ multiplex PCR, the TCRdb table keeps only in-frame clones and is missing some. The sample records 200,000 to 250,000 clones, 85% to 95% being singletons. The specimen was blood. The receptor set was obtained from a man aged 50 to 59 in good health.

The V call is TRBV4-1, the J call TRBJ1-5; 7 nucleotides line up with TRBD1. J was trimmed by 1 base and V by 1 base; bases with no gene match: 13. Germline CDR1 is MGHRA and CDR2 is YSYEKL. The CDR3 sequence is 19 residues long. The CDR3 DNA sequence: TGCGCCAGCAGCCAAGCTCCCCGCTCAGGGGGGGCGAGCAATCAGCCCCAGCATTTT. This translates into CASSQAPRSGGASNQPQHF.

This clone has only one observation. The chain uses TRBV2 and TRBJ1-2, with a tentative D call TRBD1 (5 bases). Germline loops: CDR1 SNHLY, CDR2 FYNNEI. CDR3 length equals 13 residues. V was cut by 8 bases and J by 7 bases, with 17 bases left in between. The DNA of the CDR3 is TGTGCCAGCGTGGGGGAGTGGAGCGGTGGCTACACCTTC. Amino acid sequence: CASVGEWSGGYTF.

CDR3 nucleotides: TGTGCCAGCAGCCAAGCCCGGAGGGCTGGAAACACCATATATTTT. Translating gives CASSQARRAGNTIYF. The rearrangement joins TRBV3-1 (or the pseudogene TRBV3-2) to TRBJ1-3; no clear D. With 1 base removed from V and 2 bases from J, the gap between germline ends came to 9 bases. The germline V gene encodes CDR1 LGHDT and CDR2 YNNKEL (reference sequence). CDR3 size: 15 residues.

The rearrangement links TRBV3-1 (or the pseudogene TRBV3-2) to TRBJ1-2; D possibly corresponds to TRBD1 (6 bases). The CDR3 length is 16 residues. Germline CDR1 LGHDT, CDR2 YNNKEL (reference sequence). V gave up 4 bases and J gave up 0 bases, with 15 bases separating them. CDR3 coding DNA: TGTGCCAGCAGCCCTAGGGCAGGGGTGACTAACTATGGCTACACCTTC. This gives the protein CASSPRAGVTNYGYTF.

The chain combines TRBV5-1 with TRBJ2-2, with D uncertain. CDR3 length: 13 amino acids. Between the trimmed V and J ends, which lost 7 bases and 1 base, there was a span of 8 bases. The germline V gene has CDR1 SGHRS and CDR2 YFSETQ. The CDR3 DNA reads TGCGCCAGCCAGATAGGGAACACCGGGGAGCTGTTTTTT. Translated, it gives CASQIGNTGELFF.

The V gene is TRBV30, the J gene TRBJ1-6, with D unclear. V was cut by 0 bases and J by 9 bases, with 12 bases left in between. Germline assignment: CDR1 GTSNPN and CDR2 SVGIG (reference sequence). This CDR3 has 14 amino acids. The CDR3 DNA is TGTGCCTGGAGTGTATCTGGGAGGGCTTCACCCCTCCACTTT. Translating gives CAWSVSGRASPLHF.

The gene calls are TRBV5-1 and TRBJ2-1; 11 bases agree with TRBD1. CDR1 is SGHRS, CDR2 YFSETQ, per germline. Losses at the gene ends were 4 bases for V and 4 bases for J; bases not matched to a gene: 7. The CDR3 is 16 residues long. CDR3 bases: TGCGCCAGCAGCCCTGTGGGGACAGGGGGTTACAATGAGCAGTTCTTC. Protein sequence: CASSPVGTGGYNEQFF. The variable domain in full, with the rest retrieved from reference TRBV5-1 and TRBJ2-1, is KAGVTQTPRYLIKTRGQQVTLSCSPISGHRSVSWYQQTPGQGLQFLFEYFSETQRNKGNFPGRFSGRQFSNSRSEMNVSTLELGDSALYLCASSPVGTGGYNEQFFGPGTRLTVL.

For the CDR3, the DNA is TGTGCCAGCAGCTGGACAGACGATGGCTACACCTTC. It encodes CASSWTDDGYTF. V is TRBV2 and J is TRBJ1-2, with a possible D match to TRBD1 (6 bases). CDR1 SNHLY and CDR2 FYNNEI come from the germline V gene. The CDR3 runs 12 residues. Trimming shortened V by 6 bases and J by 6 bases, and 11 bases separated the two germline ends.

The chain uses TRBV28 and TRBJ2-1; no reliable D call. Looked up from germline, CDR1 is MDHEN and CDR2 is SYDVKM. V was shortened by 3 bases and J by 5 bases, with 8 bases between the two germline ends. This CDR3 region has 13 residues. The chain's CDR3 is CASSLLADNEQFF. The CDR3 region has the DNA TGTGCCAGCAGTTTGTTGGCAGACAATGAGCAGTTCTTC. The whole variable domain, remainder taken from reference TRBV28 and TRBJ2-1, is DVKVTQSSRYLVKRTGEKVFLECVQDMDHENMFWYRQDPGLGLRLIYFSYDVKMKEKGDIPEGYSVSREKKERFSLILESASTNQTSMYLCASSLLADNEQFFGPGTRLTVL.

The chain joins TRBV21-1 to TRBJ2-7; TRBD1 reflects the table's D call only, with no check against the DNA. TRBV21-1 has pseudogene status. The CDR3 totals 14 residues. The CDR3 coding sequence is TGTGCCAGCAGCAAAGGGTCAGGGTCTCACGAGCAGTACGTC. This gives the protein CASSKGSGSHEQYV.

The rearrangement links TRBV6-5 to TRBJ2-3; tentative D call: TRBD2 (6 bases). The CDR3 is made up of 14 amino acids. Germline V gene data show CDR1 as MNHEY and CDR2 as SVGAGI. With 5 bases removed from V and 5 bases from J, the gap between germline ends came to 14 bases. As DNA, the CDR3 is TGTGCCAGCAGTCTAGCGCGGGGCAGAGATACGCAGTATTTT. As protein: CASSLARGRDTQYF.

The CDR3, as DNA: TGTGCCAGCTCAGGGGGCTTCACAGATACGCAGTATTTT. Its translation: CASSGGFTDTQYF. This chain connects TRBV18 to TRBJ2-3; a weak D match, TRBD1 (6 bases). The ends were cut back, 5 bases at V and 2 bases at J, with 8 bases in the middle. CDR3 length: 13 amino acids. Germline CDR1 reads KGHSH; CDR2 reads LQKENI. Together with reference TRBV18 and TRBJ2-3, the CDR3 gives the full variable domain: NAGVMQNPRHLVRRRGQEARLRCSPMKGHSHVYWYRQLPEEGLKFMVYLQKENIIDESGMPKERFSAEFPKEGPSILRIQQVVRGDSAAYFCASSGGFTDTQYFGPGTRLTVL.

The chain carries TRBV29-1 and TRBJ2-5; tentative D call: TRBD1 (6 bases). CDR3 length: 14 residues. V was shortened by 6 bases and J by 0 bases, with 14 bases between the two germline ends. The germline CDR1 and CDR2 sequences are SQVTM and ANQGSEA. The CDR3 protein is CSVAIGTHQETQYF. The CDR3 DNA is TGCAGCGTCGCGATCGGGACACACCAAGAGACCCAGTACTTC.

The rearrangement uses TRBV5-1 and TRBJ1-2; no clear D gene. Trimming removed 0 bases at V and 0 bases at J, with 9 bases between. The CDR3 contains 15 residues. The germline gives CDR1 SGHRS, CDR2 YFSETQ. The CDR3 is CASSLGGFSNYGYTF. CDR3 DNA: TGCGCCAGCAGCTTGGGAGGTTTCTCTAACTATGGCTACACCTTC. Based on the CDR3 plus reference TRBV5-1 and TRBJ1-2, the full variable domain is KAGVTQTPRYLIKTRGQQVTLSCSPISGHRSVSWYQQTPGQGLQFLFEYFSETQRNKGNFPGRFSGRQFSNSRSEMNVSTLELGDSALYLCASSLGGFSNYGYTFGSGTRLTVV.

The V gene is TRBV15, the J gene TRBJ1-4, with D possibly being TRBD1 (5 bases). The V end was cut by 1 base, the J end by 4 bases, with 10 bases between. CDR1 is LNHNV, CDR2 YYDKDF, per germline (reference sequence). This CDR3 contains 15 residues. The CDR3 DNA reads TGTGCCACCAGCAGAGCCTCGACAGTTAATGAAAAACTGTTTTTT. Residues: CATSRASTVNEKLFF.

This sequence joins TRBV9 and TRBJ2-7; 9 nucleotides line up with TRBD1. This CDR3 has 14 residues. Germline trimming cut 4 bases from V and 1 base from J; bases unmatched to any gene: 3. Germline CDR1 reads SGDLS; CDR2 reads YYNGEE. CDR3 region: CASSTGTGSYEQYF. In DNA, the CDR3 is TGTGCCAGCAGCACTGGGACAGGGTCCTACGAGCAGTACTTC.

This chain's CDR3 is CASSVGGDEKLFF. In DNA form, the CDR3 reads TGTGCCAGCAGCGTAGGAGGGGATGAAAAACTGTTTTTT. J is TRBJ1-4 and V is TRBV9; a weak D match, TRBD1 (5 bases). Germline V lookup: CDR1 SGDLS, CDR2 YYNGEE. The CDR3 runs to 13 residues. Trimming shortened V by 0 bases and J by 6 bases, and 6 bases separated the two germline ends.

The rearrangement links TRBV18 to TRBJ2-1; 7 bases match TRBD2. Per germline, CDR1 KGHSH and CDR2 LQKENI. The trim removed 3 bases at V and 10 bases at J, leaving 15 bases unmatched. This CDR3 region has 16 residues. In DNA form, the CDR3 reads TGTGCCAGCTCACCCCAAGCGGTCGGCAGTAGCGGGGAGCAGTTCTTC. Its protein product is CASSPQAVGSSGEQFF. Based on the CDR3 plus reference TRBV18 and TRBJ2-1, the full variable domain is NAGVMQNPRHLVRRRGQEARLRCSPMKGHSHVYWYRQLPEEGLKFMVYLQKENIIDESGMPKERFSAEFPKEGPSILRIQQVVRGDSAAYFCASSPQAVGSSGEQFFGPGTRLTVL.

The V call is TRBV5-1, the J call TRBJ2-1; 14 bases agree with TRBD2. The CDR3 loop spans 14 amino acids. The germline V gene encodes CDR1 SGHRS and CDR2 YFSETQ. The V and J ends lost 4 bases and 8 bases, in that order; junction bases with no gene match: 2. The CDR3 loop reads CASSGTSGGYEQFF. In DNA form, the CDR3 reads TGCGCCAGCAGCGGGACTAGCGGGGGATATGAGCAGTTCTTC.

The chain employs TRBV6-5 and TRBJ1-2; D is ambiguous. This CDR3 region has 13 residues. Deletions cut 6 bases from V and 5 bases from J, with 13 bases between. Germline V gives CDR1 MNHEY, CDR2 SVGAGI. CDR3 nucleotides: TGTGCCAGCAGAACGGACGTGGGATATGGCTACACCTTC. Translated, it gives CASRTDVGYGYTF.

J is TRBJ1-3 and V is TRBV2; D is unresolved. This CDR3 comprises 12 residues. Germline V gives CDR1 SNHLY, CDR2 FYNNEI. The V end lost 7 bases, the J end lost 5 bases, and 9 bases lay between the germline ends. CDR3 DNA: TGTGCCAGCAACCGCGACCGAAACACCATATATTTT. Translated: CASNRDRNTIYF.

A note on this clone: The same CDR3 is also encoded by other DNA sequences in this sample. This sequence joins TRBV7-3 and TRBJ1-1; perhaps TRBD1 as D (5 bases). Trimming removed 5 bases at V and 0 bases at J, with 10 bases between. CDR1 is SGHTA and CDR2 is FQGTGA in the germline V gene. This CDR3 region has 14 residues. This CDR3 is CASSLGGMNTEAFF. The CDR3 DNA is TGTGCCAGCAGCCTCGGGGGAATGAACACTGAAGCTTTCTTT. The whole variable domain, remainder taken from reference TRBV7-3 and TRBJ1-1, is GAGVSQTPSNKVTEKGKYVELRCDPISGHTALYWYRQSLGQGPEFLIYFQGTGAADDSGLPNDRFFAVRPEGSVSTLKIQRTERGDSAVYLCASSLGGMNTEAFFGQGTRLTVV.

The chain is built from TRBV7-4 and TRBJ2-7; TRBD2 is a possible D gene (5 bases). Germline V gives CDR1 SGHVT, CDR2 SQSDAQ. The CDR3 is 17 residues long. The V gene lost 5 bases and the J gene lost 5 bases, with 25 bases spanning the gap. The DNA for the CDR3 is TGTGCCAGCAGCCCCCCCCCGCGCGGGCGCGCGATTGACGAGCAGTACGTC. This sequence encodes CASSPPPRGRAIDEQYV.

Note on this clone: Germline is not matched at one junction end, which may reflect a read error. The rearrangement joins TRBV7-7 to TRBJ2-1; 13 bases are shared with TRBD2. This CDR3 comprises 15 residues. CDR1 is SSHAT and CDR2 is FNYEAQ in the germline V gene (reference sequence). CDR3 loop: CASSRGLAGTNEQFF. As DNA, the CDR3 is TGTGCTAGCAGCAGGGGACTAGCGGGGACCAATGAGCAGTTCTTC.

This chain links TRBV29-1 with TRBJ1-1, with D maybe TRBD1 (6 bases). The ends were cut back, 5 bases at V and 0 bases at J, with 13 bases in the middle. The CDR3 is 14 amino acids. CDR1 is SQVTM and CDR2 is ANQGSEA in the germline V gene. CDR3 bases: TGCAGCGTTCTAGGGACAAGTCTGAACACTGAAGCTTTCTTT. Translation: CSVLGTSLNTEAFF.

This chain joins TRBV5-5 and TRBJ1-2, with 11 bases identical to TRBD1. The CDR3 runs 15 residues. Germline loops: CDR1 SGHKS, CDR2 YYEKEE (reference sequence). J gave up 4 bases and V 4 bases, and 6 bases lay outside the gene matches. DNA for the CDR3: TGTGCCAGCAGCGTATCCGGGACAGGGGGCTATGGCTACACCTTC. This gives the protein CASSVSGTGGYGYTF.

Notes on this clone: The junction departs from germline at one end; a sequencing error may be responsible. The V gene is TRBV5-1, the J gene TRBJ2-3; maybe TRBD1 (6 bases). The CDR3 is 13 amino acids. Looked up from germline, CDR1 is SGHRS and CDR2 is YFSETQ. The CDR3 region has the DNA TGCGCCAGCAGCCGAGGGGGAACAGGTACGCAGTATTTT. Translation gives CASSRGGTGTQYF.

The chain carries TRBV7-8 and TRBJ1-5; D unclear. This CDR3 contains 14 residues. CDR1 SGHVS and CDR2 FQNEAQ come from the germline V gene. The germline V and J ends were trimmed by 6 bases and 7 bases, with 16 bases remaining between them. The CDR3 bases are TGTGCCAGCAGTCGCCGACAAAGGGAACAGCCCCAGCATTTT. Translation gives CASSRRQREQPQHF. Filled out from reference TRBV7-8 and TRBJ1-5, the complete variable domain reads GAGVSQSPRYKVAKRGQDVALRCDPISGHVSLFWYQQALGQGPEFLTYFQNEAQLDKSGLPSDRFFAERPEGSVSTLKIQRTQQEDSAVYLCASSRRQREQPQHFGDGTRLSIL.